This entry lists 8 T cell receptor beta chains sequenced from one sample in a study of chemoradiotherapy in HPV16-positive cancers. Assay: immunoSEQ multiplex PCR; the TCRdb copy retains only in-frame clones and omits some. This table has about 12,000 clones, around 62% appearing once. This material was collected from a patient who underwent chemoradiotherapy. The receptors here all came from a human donor with HPV-associated anogenital cancer.

The chain recombines TRBV4-1 with TRBJ2-2, with 7 bases matching TRBD1. The CDR3 runs 16 residues. Trimming cost V 2 bases and J 1 base; bases outside gene matches: 4. Per the germline V gene, CDR1 is MGHRA and CDR2 is YSYEKL. CDR3 residues: CASSQQGERNTGELFF. For the CDR3, the DNA is TGCGCCAGCAGCCAACAGGGGGAGCGGAACACCGGGGAGCTGTTTTTT.

This clone was detected a few times. This chain uses TRBV6-9 with TRBJ1-5; D not resolved. This CDR3 is 11 amino acids long. Deletions cut 6 bases from V and 3 bases from J, with 3 bases between. In germline, CDR1 is MNHGY, CDR2 SVAAGI. The CDR3 loop reads CASSHNQPQHF. CDR3 bases: TGTGCCAGCAGCCACAATCAGCCCCAGCATTTT.

The rearrangement joins TRBV11-3 to TRBJ2-7; D perhaps matches TRBD2 (6 bases). The V end was cut by 0 bases, the J end by 5 bases, with 11 bases between. The CDR3 consists of 14 residues. Germline values: CDR1 SGHNT, CDR2 YENEEA. CDR3 nucleotides: TGTGCCAGCAGCTTAGACGGGGGTGAGGACGAGCAGTACTTC. It encodes CASSLDGGEDEQYF.

In its sample, this clone was seen once. This chain links TRBV5-1 with TRBJ2-1, with 14 bases lining up with TRBD2. V lost 4 bases, J lost 14 bases, and 11 bases stayed unmatched. This CDR3 is built from 15 residues. Germline V gives CDR1 SGHRS, CDR2 YFSETQ. The CDR3 DNA reads TGCGCCAGCAGCACCGAAGGGACTAGCGGGAGTGTAGAGTTCTTC. Translating gives CASSTEGTSGSVEFF.

This clone has only one observation. The rearrangement links TRBV15 to TRBJ2-5; D is perhaps TRBD1 or TRBD2 (5 bases each). Germline CDR1 is LNHNV and CDR2 is YYDKDF (reference sequence). This CDR3 region has 14 residues. V dropped 1 base and J dropped 8 bases, with 14 bases sitting between them. The DNA for the CDR3 is TGTGCCACCAGCAGAGGAGGGGAGATGGCCACCCAGTACTTC. This sequence encodes CATSRGGEMATQYF.

This chain uses TRBV19 with TRBJ2-1; 9 bases agree with TRBD1. The CDR3 sequence is 15 residues long. After removal of 5 bases from V and 6 bases from J, the junction contained 8 bases not matched to a gene. Looked up from germline, CDR1 is LNHDA and CDR2 is SQIVND (reference sequence). This CDR3 is CASSSRQGVGNEQFF. The CDR3 DNA sequence: TGTGCCAGTAGTTCACGACAGGGGGTAGGCAATGAGCAGTTCTTC.

The chain is built from TRBV19 and TRBJ2-2, with 7 bases lining up with TRBD2. This CDR3 has 15 residues. Germline V gene data show CDR1 as LNHDA and CDR2 as SQIVND (reference sequence). Trimming removed 7 bases from V and 0 bases from J; junction bases left unmatched: 5. CDR3 in amino acids: CASKGGEANTGELFF. CDR3 coding DNA: TGTGCCAGTAAGGGAGGGGAGGCGAACACCGGGGAGCTGTTTTTT.

This chain connects TRBV20-1 to TRBJ1-1; D call uncertain. V lost 4 bases and J lost 1, with 4 bases in between. Germline assignment: CDR1 DFQATT and CDR2 SNEGSKA (reference sequence). The CDR3 spans 11 residues. As DNA, the CDR3 is TGCAGTGCTACAGGGAACACTGAAGCTTTCTTT. It encodes CSATGNTEAFF.